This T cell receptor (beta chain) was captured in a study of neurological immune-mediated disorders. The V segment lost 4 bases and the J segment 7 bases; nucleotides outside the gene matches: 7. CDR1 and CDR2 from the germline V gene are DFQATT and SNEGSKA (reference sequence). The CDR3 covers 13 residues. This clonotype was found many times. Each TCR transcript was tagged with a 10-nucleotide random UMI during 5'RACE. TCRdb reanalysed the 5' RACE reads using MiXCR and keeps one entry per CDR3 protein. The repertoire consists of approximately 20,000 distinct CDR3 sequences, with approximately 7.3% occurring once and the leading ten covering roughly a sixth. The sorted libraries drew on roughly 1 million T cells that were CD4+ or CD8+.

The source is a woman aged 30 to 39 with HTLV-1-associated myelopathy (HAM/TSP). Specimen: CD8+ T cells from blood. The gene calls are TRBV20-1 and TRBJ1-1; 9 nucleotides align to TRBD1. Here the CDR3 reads CSATPTGGVEAFF. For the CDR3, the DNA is TGCAGTGCTACGCCGACAGGGGGGGTTGAAGCTTTCTTT.